This TCR beta chain was profiled in a study of early T cells in non-severe SARS-CoV-2 infection. Tagging with unique molecular identifiers was applied to individual cDNA molecules. One entry per CDR3 protein results from TCRdb running MiXCR on the 5' RACE reads. This table has around 80,000 distinct CDR3 sequences, approximately 15% appearing once. Ten or more counts support this clonotype. Germline CDR1 reads SNHLY; CDR2 reads FYNNEI. The CDR3 has 14 amino acids. Deletions cut 7 bases from V and 7 bases from J, with 14 bases between. Material for sequencing was whole blood. The chain has TRBV2 and TRBJ1-6; D is unresolved. The TCR sequence derives from an adult who was a healthcare worker with PCR-confirmed SARS-CoV-2 infection or an uninfected control (not recorded which). The CDR3 loop reads CASIAQSTNSPLHF. CDR3 coding DNA: TGTGCCAGCATCGCTCAGAGTACCAATTCACCCCTCCACTTT.